Given below is one T cell receptor (beta chain) in context. What it binds is not known. The source of the sample is a study of cytomegalovirus exposure and HLA in healthy donors. Across the whole study: Caucasian-associated ancestry cluster membership applied to about four fifths of nearly 400 genotyped donors. Points from the study as a whole: An apparent linkage of common viral pathogens to several of the most significant clusters emerged in a later analysis. With later analysis, a missense DCLRE1C variant became linked to TCR beta V- and J-gene trimming. In a later analysis, specific HLA alleles were associated with over 15,000 TCR beta sequences at a 0.05 false discovery rate.

Unmatched junction bases numbered 12, after V lost 5 bases and J lost 8 bases. This CDR3 comprises 15 residues. Germline lookup yields CDR1 LNHDA and CDR2 SQIVND (reference sequence). Primers for the PCR totalled 60 Vbeta and 13 Jbeta. Sequencing used immunoSEQ multiplex PCR; TCRdb keeps in-frame clones, though not all of them. The sample comprises more than 100,000 clones, about 75% of which are singletons, and 1.2% to 1.5% rests with the top ten. Material: PBMCs. This receptor was identified in a woman aged 40 to 50 in good health and CMV-seronegative. This chain joins TRBV19 and TRBJ1-3; 7 bases fit TRBD1. The DNA for the CDR3 is TGTGCCAGTAGTTCAGGACAGGAACGATTAGACACCATATATTTT. Amino acid sequence: CASSSGQERLDTIYF.